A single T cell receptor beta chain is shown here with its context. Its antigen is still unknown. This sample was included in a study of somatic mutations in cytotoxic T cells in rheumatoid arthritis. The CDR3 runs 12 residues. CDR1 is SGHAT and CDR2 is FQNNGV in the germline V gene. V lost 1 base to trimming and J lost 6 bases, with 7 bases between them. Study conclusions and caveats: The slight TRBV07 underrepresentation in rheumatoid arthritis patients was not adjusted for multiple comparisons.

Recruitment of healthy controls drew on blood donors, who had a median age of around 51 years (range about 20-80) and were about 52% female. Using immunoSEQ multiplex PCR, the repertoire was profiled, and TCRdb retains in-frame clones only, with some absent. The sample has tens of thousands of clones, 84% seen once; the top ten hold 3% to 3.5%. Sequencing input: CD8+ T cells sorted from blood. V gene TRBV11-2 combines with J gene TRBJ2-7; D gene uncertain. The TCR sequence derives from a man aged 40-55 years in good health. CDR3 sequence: CASSLAGREQYF. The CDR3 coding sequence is TGTGCCAGCAGCTTAGCTGGGCGCGAGCAGTACTTC.